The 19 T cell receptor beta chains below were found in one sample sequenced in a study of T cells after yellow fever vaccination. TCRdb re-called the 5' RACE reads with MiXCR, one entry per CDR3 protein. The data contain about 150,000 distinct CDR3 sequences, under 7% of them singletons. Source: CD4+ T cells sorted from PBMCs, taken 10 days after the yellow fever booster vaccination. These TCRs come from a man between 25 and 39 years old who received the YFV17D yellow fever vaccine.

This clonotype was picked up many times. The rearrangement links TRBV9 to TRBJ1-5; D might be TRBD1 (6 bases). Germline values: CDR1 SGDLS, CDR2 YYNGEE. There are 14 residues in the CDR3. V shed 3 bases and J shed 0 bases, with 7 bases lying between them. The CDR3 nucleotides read TGTGCCAGCAGCGCGACAGGTAGCAATCAGCCCCAGCATTTT. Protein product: CASSATGSNQPQHF.

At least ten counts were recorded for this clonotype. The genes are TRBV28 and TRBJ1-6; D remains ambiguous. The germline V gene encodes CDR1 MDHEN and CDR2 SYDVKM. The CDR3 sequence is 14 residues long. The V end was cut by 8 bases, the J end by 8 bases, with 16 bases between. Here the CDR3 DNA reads TGTGCCAGCTGGGCAGCGGAGGCTTATTCACCCCTCCACTTT. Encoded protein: CASWAAEAYSPLHF.

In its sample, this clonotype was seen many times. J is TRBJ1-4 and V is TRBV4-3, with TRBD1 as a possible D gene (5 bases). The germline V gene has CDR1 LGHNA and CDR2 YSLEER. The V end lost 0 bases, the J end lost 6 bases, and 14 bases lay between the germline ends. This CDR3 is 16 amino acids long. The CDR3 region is CASSQEGWGRDEKLFF. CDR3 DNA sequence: TGCGCCAGCAGCCAAGAAGGGTGGGGGAGAGATGAAAAACTGTTTTTT.

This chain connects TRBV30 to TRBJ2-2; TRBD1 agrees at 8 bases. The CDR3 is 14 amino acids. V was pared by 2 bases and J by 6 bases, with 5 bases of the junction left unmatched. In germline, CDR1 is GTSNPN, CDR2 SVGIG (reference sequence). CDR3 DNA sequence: TGTGCCTGGAGTACCGGACAGGGTGCCGGGGAGCTGTTTTTT. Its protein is CAWSTGQGAGELFF.

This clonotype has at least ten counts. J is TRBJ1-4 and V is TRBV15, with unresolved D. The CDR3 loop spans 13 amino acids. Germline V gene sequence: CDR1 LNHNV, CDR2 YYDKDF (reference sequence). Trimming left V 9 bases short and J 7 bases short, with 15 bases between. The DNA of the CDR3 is TGTGCCACGACGTTCGGCGGGAGTGAAAAACTGTTTTTT. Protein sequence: CATTFGGSEKLFF.

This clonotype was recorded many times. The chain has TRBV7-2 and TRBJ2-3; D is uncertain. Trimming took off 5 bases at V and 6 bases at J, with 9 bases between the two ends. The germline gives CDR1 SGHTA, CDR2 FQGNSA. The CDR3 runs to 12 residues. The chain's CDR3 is CASSTQLDTQYF. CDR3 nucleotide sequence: TGTGCCAGCAGCACCCAGTTGGATACGCAGTATTTT.

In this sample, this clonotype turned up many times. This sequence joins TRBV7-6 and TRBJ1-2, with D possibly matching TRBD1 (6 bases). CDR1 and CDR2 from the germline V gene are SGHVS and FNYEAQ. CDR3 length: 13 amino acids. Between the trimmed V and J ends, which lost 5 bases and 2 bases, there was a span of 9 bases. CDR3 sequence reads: CASSPGQNYGYTF. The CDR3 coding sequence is TGTGCCAGCAGCCCCGGACAGAACTATGGCTACACCTTC.

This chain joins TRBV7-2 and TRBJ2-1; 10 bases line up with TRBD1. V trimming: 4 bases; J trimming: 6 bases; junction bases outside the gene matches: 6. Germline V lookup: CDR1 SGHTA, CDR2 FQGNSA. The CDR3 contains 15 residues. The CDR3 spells CASSSGTGVRNEQFF. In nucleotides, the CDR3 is TGTGCCAGCAGCTCCGGGACAGGGGTACGCAATGAGCAGTTCTTC.

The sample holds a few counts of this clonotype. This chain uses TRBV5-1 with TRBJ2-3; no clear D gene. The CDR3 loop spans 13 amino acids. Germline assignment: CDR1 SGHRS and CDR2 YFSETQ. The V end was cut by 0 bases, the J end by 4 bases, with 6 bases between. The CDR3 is CASSLVAADTQYF. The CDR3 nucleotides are TGCGCCAGCAGCTTGGTAGCCGCAGATACGCAGTATTTT.

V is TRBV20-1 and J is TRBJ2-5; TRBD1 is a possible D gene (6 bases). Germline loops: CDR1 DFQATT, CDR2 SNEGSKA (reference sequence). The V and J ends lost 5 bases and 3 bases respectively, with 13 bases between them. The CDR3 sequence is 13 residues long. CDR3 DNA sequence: TGCAGTGCTTTAAACTCAGGGGAAGAGACCCAGTACTTC. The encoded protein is CSALNSGEETQYF.

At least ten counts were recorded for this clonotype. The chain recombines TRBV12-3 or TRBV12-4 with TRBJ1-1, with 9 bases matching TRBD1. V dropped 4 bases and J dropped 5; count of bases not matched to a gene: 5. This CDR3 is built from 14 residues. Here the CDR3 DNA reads TGTGCCAGCAGTTCTGGGACAGGGTGGACTGAAGCTTTCTTT. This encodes CASSSGTGWTEAFF.

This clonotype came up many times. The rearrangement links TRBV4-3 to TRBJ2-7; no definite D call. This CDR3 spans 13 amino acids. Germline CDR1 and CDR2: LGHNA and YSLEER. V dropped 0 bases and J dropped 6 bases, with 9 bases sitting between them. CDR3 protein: CASSQDALFEQYF. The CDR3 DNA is TGCGCCAGCAGCCAAGACGCTCTGTTCGAGCAGTACTTC.

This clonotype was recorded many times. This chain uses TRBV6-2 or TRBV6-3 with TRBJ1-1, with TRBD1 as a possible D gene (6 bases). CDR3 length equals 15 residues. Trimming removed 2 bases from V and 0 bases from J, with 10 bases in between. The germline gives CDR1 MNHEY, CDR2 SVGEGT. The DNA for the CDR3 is TGTGCCAGCAGTTACGGGGGGGCGATGAACACTGAAGCTTTCTTT. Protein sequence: CASSYGGAMNTEAFF.

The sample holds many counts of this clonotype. CDR3 DNA sequence: TGCAGTGCTAGAGGCGGCAGGAGAGCCGGGGAGCTGTTTTTT. Its translation is CSARGGRRAGELFF. The chain has TRBV20-1 and TRBJ2-2; no definite D call. The V gene lost 1 base and the J gene lost 6 bases, with 12 bases spanning the gap. Germline loops: CDR1 DFQATT, CDR2 SNEGSKA (reference sequence). The CDR3 is made up of 14 amino acids.

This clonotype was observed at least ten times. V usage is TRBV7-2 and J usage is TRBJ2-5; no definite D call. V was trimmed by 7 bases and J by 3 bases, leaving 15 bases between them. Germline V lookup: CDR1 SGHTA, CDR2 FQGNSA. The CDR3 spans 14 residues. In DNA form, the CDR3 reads TGTGCCAGCACCTCAGGACCCGTGAAAGAGACCCAGTACTTC. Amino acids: CASTSGPVKETQYF.

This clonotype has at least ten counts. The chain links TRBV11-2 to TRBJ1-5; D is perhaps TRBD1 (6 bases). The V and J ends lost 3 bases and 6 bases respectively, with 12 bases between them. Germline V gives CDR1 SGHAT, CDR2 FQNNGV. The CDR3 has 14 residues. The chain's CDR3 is CASSFAGGSQPQHF. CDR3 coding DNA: TGTGCCAGCAGCTTTGCGGGGGGCTCTCAGCCCCAGCATTTT.

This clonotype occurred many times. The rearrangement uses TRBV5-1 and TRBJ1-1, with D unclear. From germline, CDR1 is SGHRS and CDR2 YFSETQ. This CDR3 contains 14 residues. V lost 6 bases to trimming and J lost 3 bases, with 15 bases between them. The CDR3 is CASTFSWGDTEAFF. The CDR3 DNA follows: TGCGCCAGCACCTTTTCTTGGGGTGACACTGAAGCTTTCTTT.

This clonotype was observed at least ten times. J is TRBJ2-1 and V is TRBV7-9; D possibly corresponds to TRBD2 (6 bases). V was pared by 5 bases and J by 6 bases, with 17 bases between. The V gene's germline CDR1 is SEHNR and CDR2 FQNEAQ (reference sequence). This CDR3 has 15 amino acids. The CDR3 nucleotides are TGTGCCAGCAGCCTACGGACTACCGGGGGCAATGAGCAGTTCTTC. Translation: CASSLRTTGGNEQFF.

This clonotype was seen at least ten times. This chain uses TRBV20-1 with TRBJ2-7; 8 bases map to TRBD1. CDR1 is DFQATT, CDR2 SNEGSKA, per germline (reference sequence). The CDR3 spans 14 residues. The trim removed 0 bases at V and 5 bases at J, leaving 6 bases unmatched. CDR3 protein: CSARDQGASDEQYF. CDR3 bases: TGCAGTGCTAGAGATCAGGGGGCGTCCGACGAGCAGTACTTC.